This entry lists 17 T cell receptor beta chains sequenced from one sample in a study of graft-versus-host responses after intestinal transplantation. Assay: immunoSEQ multiplex PCR; the TCRdb copy retains only in-frame clones and omits some. The table has roughly 50,000 clones, less than 95% seen once. The input for sequencing was PBMCs, taken 650 to 690 days after intestinal transplant. Receptors were obtained from a human patient who received an intestinal transplant, so some T cells may come from the graft donor.

CDR3 amino acids: CAISGDEGRYTF. Here the CDR3 DNA reads TGTGCCATCAGTGGGGATGAGGGGCGATACACCTTC. The rearrangement links TRBV10-3 to TRBJ1-2, with a weak D call TRBD1 (5 bases). The V end lost 4 bases, the J end lost 11 bases, and 14 bases lay between the germline ends. CDR3 length: 12 residues. The germline V gene encodes CDR1 ENHRY and CDR2 SYGVKD.

The gene calls are TRBV7-8 and TRBJ1-1; D may be TRBD1 (6 bases). Trimming took off 1 base at V and 0 bases at J, with 9 bases between the two ends. The V gene's germline CDR1 is SGHVS and CDR2 FQNEAQ. The CDR3 length is 15 residues. The CDR3 bases are TGTGCCAGCAGCTTAGTCGGGGGCGTGAACACTGAAGCTTTCTTT. Its translation: CASSLVGGVNTEAFF.

V usage is TRBV29-1 and J usage is TRBJ2-3; 9 nucleotides align to TRBD1. V shed 7 bases and J 4 bases; nucleotides not matched to a gene: 6. In germline, CDR1 is SQVTM, CDR2 ANQGSEA. The CDR3 is 13 residues long. CDR3 sequence (DNA): TGCAGCGGGGCAGACAGGGGGGCAGATACGCAGTATTTT. Its translation is CSGADRGADTQYF.

V is TRBV10-3 and J is TRBJ2-1; D not certain. Germline V lookup: CDR1 ENHRY, CDR2 SYGVKD. Trimming shortened V by 6 bases and J by 5 bases, and 14 bases separated the two germline ends. The CDR3 runs 14 residues. The CDR3 reads CAISGDPLHNEQFF. Here the CDR3 DNA reads TGTGCCATCAGCGGAGACCCCTTGCACAATGAGCAGTTCTTC.

The CDR3, as DNA: TGTGCCAGCAAGTTACAGGGGGCCTTAGCTGAAGCTTTCTTT. Its translation is CASKLQGALAEAFF. V is TRBV27 and J is TRBJ1-1, with 9 bases that match TRBD1. V dropped 7 bases and J dropped 6; count of bases not matched to a gene: 9. Germline V gives CDR1 MNHEY, CDR2 SMNVEV (reference sequence). The CDR3 loop spans 14 amino acids.

The J gene is TRBJ1-5, the V gene TRBV2; TRBD1 agrees at 9 bases. The CDR3 loop spans 15 amino acids. Germline V gene sequence: CDR1 SNHLY, CDR2 FYNNEI. V gave up 8 bases and J gave up 6 bases; unmatched junction bases: 11. CDR3 in DNA: TGTGCCAGCCTCTTCGGACAGGGGCCCCCTCAGCCCCAGCATTTT. Its protein is CASLFGQGPPQPQHF.

This chain uses TRBV9 with TRBJ2-6; D may match TRBD1 or TRBD2 (5 bases each). The CDR3 length is 16 residues. The V end lost 0 bases, the J end lost 2 bases, and 9 bases lay between the germline ends. In germline, CDR1 is SGDLS, CDR2 YYNGEE. The CDR3 DNA follows: TGTGCCAGCAGCGTAGGATGGGGGACTGGGGCCAACGTCCTGACTTTC. Its protein is CASSVGWGTGANVLTF.

The genes are TRBV4-1 and TRBJ2-1; D not certain. Germline V lookup: CDR1 MGHRA, CDR2 YSYEKL. The CDR3 extends over 12 amino acids. The ends were cut back, 9 bases at V and 4 bases at J, with 10 bases in the middle. The CDR3 region has the DNA TGCGCCAGTCAGAACGGTTACAATGAGCAGTTCTTC. Translation gives CASQNGYNEQFF.

The rearrangement joins TRBV29-1 to TRBJ2-7; D is ambiguous. Germline values: CDR1 SQVTM, CDR2 ANQGSEA. CDR3 length: 10 residues. V lost 4 bases and J 4 bases, leaving 5 bases between the germline ends. The CDR3 region is CSVVEYEQYF. The CDR3 bases are TGCAGCGTTGTGGAATACGAGCAGTACTTC.

This clone was seen more than once but under ten times. This sequence joins TRBV29-1 and TRBJ1-2, with 7 bases that match TRBD1. This CDR3 has 11 amino acids. The trim removed 5 bases at V and 6 bases at J, leaving 3 bases unmatched. CDR1 is SQVTM, CDR2 ANQGSEA, per germline. CDR3 sequence reads: CSVTGDHGYTF. For the CDR3, the DNA is TGCAGCGTTACAGGGGATCATGGCTACACCTTC.

The V and J genes are TRBV11-2 and TRBJ1-2; no clear D. The V gene's germline CDR1 is SGHAT and CDR2 FQNNGV. This CDR3 is built from 11 residues. Trimming shortened V by 4 bases and J by 4 bases, and 4 bases separated the two germline ends. The CDR3 is CASSSLYGYTF. In DNA form, the CDR3 reads TGTGCCAGCAGCTCCCTCTATGGCTACACCTTC.

The chain couples TRBV5-1 to TRBJ2-7; D assignment may be TRBD1 or TRBD2 (5 bases each). Germline CDR1 is SGHRS and CDR2 is YFSETQ. The CDR3 spans 14 residues. With 2 bases removed from V and 3 bases from J, the gap between germline ends came to 12 bases. The CDR3 reads CASSFGTPNYEQYF. CDR3 bases: TGCGCCAGCAGCTTCGGGACGCCTAACTACGAGCAGTACTTC.

The V gene is TRBV27, the J gene TRBJ1-1; D possibly corresponds to TRBD1 (5 bases). Germline lookup yields CDR1 MNHEY and CDR2 SMNVEV (reference sequence). Between the trimmed V and J ends, which lost 4 bases and 0 bases, there was a span of 15 bases. CDR3 size: 16 residues. The CDR3 loop is CASSSRGRYLNTEAFF. CDR3 sequence (DNA): TGTGCCAGCAGTTCACGGGGCCGATACTTGAACACTGAAGCTTTCTTT.

The gene calls are TRBV25-1 and TRBJ1-6; 7 bases are shared with TRBD1. This CDR3 region has 14 residues. Germline V lookup: CDR1 MGHDK, CDR2 SYGVNS. V shed 1 base, J shed 14 bases, and the junction held 8 bases outside the gene matches. CDR3 nucleotides: TGTGCCAGCAGTGAATTGGGGACAGCTCCGGCCCTCCACTTT. Translating it yields CASSELGTAPALHF.

This chain uses TRBV7-3 with TRBJ1-2; the D is unclear. The ends were cut back, 5 bases at V and 4 bases at J, with 11 bases in the middle. The germline V gene encodes CDR1 SGHTA and CDR2 FQGTGA. This CDR3 spans 13 amino acids. The CDR3 bases are TGTGCCAGCAGCCCTAACGGCATCTATGGCTACACCTTC. Translation gives CASSPNGIYGYTF.

This sequence joins TRBV5-1 and TRBJ2-5; 15 bases map to TRBD2. Germline V gene sequence: CDR1 SGHRS, CDR2 YFSETQ. V dropped 0 bases and J dropped 3; count of bases not matched to a gene: 3. This CDR3 has 17 residues. The DNA for the CDR3 is TGCGCCAGCAGCTTGGCCGGGACTAGCGGGGGGAAAGAGACCCAGTACTTC. It is translated as CASSLAGTSGGKETQYF.

The chain uses TRBV12-5 and TRBJ2-1; D is undetermined. Trimming removed 3 bases at V and 9 bases at J, with 3 bases between. The CDR3 contains 10 residues. The germline V gene has CDR1 LGHNT and CDR2 FRNRAP. The CDR3 sequence is CASGLGEQFF. In DNA form, the CDR3 reads TGTGCTAGTGGTTTAGGTGAGCAGTTCTTC.